A selection of T cell receptor beta chains follows, all from one sample in a study of neoadjuvant nivolumab and ipilimumab in lung cancer. Sequenced by immunoSEQ multiplex PCR; TCRdb stores in-frame clones only, minus some. The sample has around 21,000 clones; approximately 82% are singletons. This specimen consisted of peripheral blood, obtained before neoadjuvant nivolumab, alone or with ipilimumab. Every receptor here comes from an adult with non-small cell lung cancer. CDR3s include the opening cysteine and the closing phenylalanine or tryptophan. A D gene is named only where the DNA matches it firmly. Size values are once, few and many counts, or a class for expanded clones, and some rows have none.

j_call d_call cdr3_length clone_size v_call cdr3_aa cdr3_nt
TRBJ1-1 NA 14 NA TRBV18 CASSPTGERGEAFF TGTGCCAGCTCACCCACCGGGGAGAGAGGTGAAGCTTTCTTT
TRBJ1-2 NA 13 NA TRBV7-2 CASSTYTNYGYTF TGTGCCAGCAGCACATACACAAACTATGGCTACACCTTC
TRBJ2-1 TRBD2 16 once TRBV7-2 CASSLVGTTSYNEQFF TGTGCCAGCAGCTTGGTCGGGACTACCTCCTACAATGAGCAGTTCTTC
TRBJ2-5 NA 15 NA TRBV6-1 CASSGTVPKGETQYF TGTGCCAGCAGTGGCACGGTCCCCAAGGGAGAGACCCAGTACTTC
TRBJ2-1 TRBD1 15 NA TRBV19 CASSIGGQSYNEQFF TGTGCCAGTAGTATTGGGGGACAGAGTTACAATGAGCAGTTCTTC
TRBJ2-7 NA 15 NA TRBV5-1 CASSLFGLSSYEQYF TGCGCCAGCAGCTTGTTCGGTTTGAGCTCCTACGAGCAGTACTTC
TRBJ2-2 NA 14 NA TRBV29-1 CSVVGHSNTGELFF TGCAGCGTGGTCGGACATTCGAACACCGGGGAGCTGTTTTTT
TRBJ2-2 NA 15 NA TRBV9 CASSATRSNTGELFF TGTGCCAGCAGCGCAACTAGGTCGAACACCGGGGAGCTGTTTTTT
TRBJ1-1 TRBD1 14 NA TRBV18 CASSTGTGDTEAFF TGTGCCAGCTCAACCGGGACAGGGGATACTGAAGCTTTCTTT
TRBJ2-3 NA 12 NA TRBV11-3 CASSFHTDTQYF TGTGCCAGCAGCTTCCACACAGATACGCAGTATTTT
TRBJ1-2 NA 15 NA TRBV9 CASTRQGGGVYGYTF TGTGCCAGCACCCGACAAGGGGGTGGGGTATACGGCTACACCTTC
TRBJ1-2 NA 15 NA TRBV5-4 CASSLSRGGFYGYTF TGTGCCAGCAGCTTGTCGCGAGGTGGATTCTATGGCTACACCTTC
TRBJ2-6 NA 13 NA TRBV29-1 CSAGVSGANVLTF TGCAGCGCCGGAGTCTCTGGGGCCAACGTCCTGACTTTC
TRBJ2-7 TRBD1 15 NA TRBV6-5 CASRVGQDLSYEQYF TGTGCCAGCAGGGTCGGACAGGACCTCTCCTACGAGCAGTACTTC
TRBJ2-7 NA 14 NA TRBV6-6 CASSYSAGSYEQYF TGTGCCAGCAGTTACTCGGCAGGCTCCTACGAGCAGTACTTC
TRBJ1-2 TRBD1 14 NA TRBV28 CASSSPGTVYGYTF TGTGCCAGCAGTTCCCCCGGGACAGTCTATGGCTACACCTTC
TRBJ1-2 NA 15 NA TRBV5-1 CASSLGQAANYGYTF TGCGCCAGCAGCTTGGGGCAGGCAGCTAACTATGGCTACACCTTC
TRBJ1-1 TRBD1 13 NA TRBV7-2 CASSLTGGTEAFF TGTGCCAGCAGCCTAACAGGGGGTACTGAAGCTTTCTTT
TRBJ2-1 NA 14 NA TRBV9 CASTLSPWDNEQFF TGTGCCAGCACCCTGAGCCCCTGGGACAATGAGCAGTTCTTC
TRBJ2-3 NA 14 NA TRBV6-1 CASSGRGNTDTQYF TGTGCCAGCAGTGGACGAGGTAATACAGATACGCAGTATTTT
TRBJ1-1 NA 12 NA TRBV19 CASSLEGPEAFF TGTGCCAGTAGTCTCGAGGGCCCTGAAGCTTTCTTT
TRBJ1-4 NA 15 NA TRBV7-9 CASSPGLTDNEKLFF TGTGCCAGCAGTCCTGGACTGACAGACAATGAAAAACTGTTTTTT
TRBJ2-7 NA 15 NA TRBV6-1 CASSDWQRQSYEQYF TGTGCCAGCAGTGACTGGCAGCGCCAGTCCTACGAGCAGTACTTC
TRBJ2-5 TRBD1 13 NA TRBV19 CASEGQGQETQYF TGTGCCAGTGAGGGACAGGGACAAGAGACCCAGTACTTC
TRBJ1-5 TRBD1 14 NA TRBV6-1 CATGTGDSNQPQHF TGTGCCACCGGGACAGGGGATAGCAATCAGCCCCAGCATTTT
TRBJ1-1 NA 12 NA TRBV10-3 CAISEEIEGAFF TGTGCCATCAGTGAAGAGATAGAGGGAGCTTTCTTT
TRBJ2-3 TRBD2 16 NA TRBV5-4 CASSPWEGSGTDTQYF TGTGCCAGCAGCCCTTGGGAGGGGTCGGGCACAGATACGCAGTATTTT
TRBJ1-1 NA 14 few TRBV7-6 CATINRNMNTEAFF TGTGCCACCATTAACAGGAATATGAACACTGAAGCTTTCTTT
TRBJ2-1 NA 10 once TRBV20-1 CSAYFNEQFF TGCAGTGCTTACTTCAATGAGCAGTTCTTC
TRBJ1-5 NA 13 NA TRBV6-5 CASSYGPNQPQHF TGTGCCAGCAGTTACGGTCCCAATCAGCCCCAGCATTTT
TRBJ2-6 NA 15 few TRBV6-5 CASSQYRSGANVLTF TGTGCCAGCAGTCAATATCGCTCTGGGGCCAACGTCCTGACTTTC
TRBJ2-1 NA 15 NA TRBV2 CASSGGYGSYNEQFF TGTGCCAGCAGTGGCGGGTACGGCTCCTACAATGAGCAGTTCTTC
TRBJ2-1 TRBD2 16 NA TRBV4-1 CASSQDMAGEYGEQFF TGCGCCAGCAGCCAAGATATGGCGGGAGAATACGGTGAGCAGTTCTTC
TRBJ1-2 NA 14 NA TRBV11-2 CASSPGPSNYGYTF TGTGCCAGCAGCCCTGGTCCCTCTAACTATGGCTACACCTTC
TRBJ2-7 TRBD2 14 NA TRBV5-4 CAPPRSGSSYEQYF TGTGCCCCCCCGAGGAGCGGGAGCTCCTACGAGCAGTACTTC
TRBJ2-1 TRBD2 19 NA TRBV9 CASSVVEGGLAGNYNEQFF TGTGCCAGCAGCGTAGTGGAAGGGGGACTAGCGGGAAACTACAATGAGCAGTTCTTC
TRBJ2-5 TRBD1 15 NA TRBV28 CAISSFGTVQETQYF TGTGCCATCTCCTCCTTCGGGACAGTTCAAGAGACCCAGTACTTC
TRBJ2-1 TRBD2 17 NA TRBV29-1 CSVEDPRTSGGYNEQFF TGCAGCGTTGAAGACCCTCGGACTAGCGGAGGGTACAATGAGCAGTTCTTC
TRBJ1-1 NA 14 NA TRBV5-1 CASSLSPRNTEAFF TGCGCCAGCAGCTTGAGTCCCCGGAACACTGAAGCTTTCTTT
TRBJ2-1 TRBD2 16 NA TRBV11-3 CASGGTSGIIILEQFF TGTGCCAGCGGCGGGACTAGCGGGATAATAATACTTGAGCAGTTCTTC
TRBJ2-3 TRBD2 14 NA TRBV5-4 CASSSELAGDTQYF TGTGCCAGCAGCTCCGAACTAGCGGGAGATACGCAGTATTTT
TRBJ2-7 TRBD2 14 NA TRBV5-1 CASSPAGGSYEQYF TGCGCCAGCAGCCCAGCGGGAGGTTCCTACGAGCAGTACTTC
TRBJ2-7 TRBD2 14 NA TRBV5-1 CASKAGLAQGEQYF TGCGCCAGCAAGGCGGGACTAGCCCAGGGCGAGCAGTACTTC
TRBJ2-2 TRBD1 16 NA TRBV5-4 CASSLNRGVLTGELFF TGTGCCAGCAGCCTCAACAGGGGGGTACTCACCGGGGAGCTGTTTTTT
TRBJ2-3 TRBD2 16 NA TRBV15 CATSRAQREGTDTQYF TGTGCCACCAGCAGAGCTCAGCGGGAGGGGACAGATACGCAGTATTTT
TRBJ2-1 NA 14 NA TRBV7-3 CASSLKSGYNEQFF TGTGCCAGCAGCTTAAAGAGCGGCTACAATGAGCAGTTCTTC
TRBJ1-2 TRBD1 15 NA TRBV6-5 CASSPGDRVNYGYTF TGTGCCAGCAGCCCCGGAGACAGGGTTAACTATGGCTACACCTTC
TRBJ2-1 NA 14 NA TRBV5-1 CASSDAAFKNEQFF TGCGCCAGCAGCGACGCCGCCTTCAAGAATGAGCAGTTCTTC
TRBJ2-2 TRBD2 12 NA TRBV6-5 CASGGDGGELFF TGTGCCAGCGGGGGGGATGGCGGGGAGCTGTTTTTT
TRBJ2-3 TRBD2 15 NA TRBV7-2 CASSLVLAGGYTQYF TGTGCCAGCAGCTTAGTGCTAGCGGGAGGATATACGCAGTATTTT
TRBJ1-2 TRBD1 13 NA TRBV7-9 CASSTPGQGKNTF TGTGCCAGCAGCACCCCGGGACAGGGGAAGAACACCTTC
TRBJ1-5 TRBD1 14 NA TRBV6-6 CASSYSYRDRSNHF TGTGCCAGCAGTTACTCGTATCGGGACAGGTCCAACCATTTT
TRBJ1-1 TRBD1 15 NA TRBV5-1 CASSPFAGGGNEAFF TGCGCCAGCAGCCCTTTCGCAGGGGGCGGGAATGAAGCTTTCTTT
TRBJ2-7 TRBD2 16 NA TRBV18 CASSPPSGRAVYEQYF TGTGCCAGCTCACCACCGAGCGGGAGGGCCGTCTACGAGCAGTACTTC